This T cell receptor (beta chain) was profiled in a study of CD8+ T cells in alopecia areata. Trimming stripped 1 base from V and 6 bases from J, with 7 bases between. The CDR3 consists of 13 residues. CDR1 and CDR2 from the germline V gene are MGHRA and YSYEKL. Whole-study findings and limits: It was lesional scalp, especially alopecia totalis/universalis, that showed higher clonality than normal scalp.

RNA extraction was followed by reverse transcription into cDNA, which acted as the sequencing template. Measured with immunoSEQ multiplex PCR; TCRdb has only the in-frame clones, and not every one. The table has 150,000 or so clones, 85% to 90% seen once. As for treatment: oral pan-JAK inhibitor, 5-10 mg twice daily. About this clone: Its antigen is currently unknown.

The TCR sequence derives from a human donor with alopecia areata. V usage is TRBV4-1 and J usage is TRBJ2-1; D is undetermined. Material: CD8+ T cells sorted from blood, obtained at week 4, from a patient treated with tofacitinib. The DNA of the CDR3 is TGCGCCAGCAGCCAAGGGTCAGGCAATGAGCAGTTCTTC. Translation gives CASSQGSGNEQFF.